The rows below give T cell receptor beta chains drawn from one sample of a study of cytomegalovirus exposure and HLA in healthy donors. Profiled with immunoSEQ multiplex PCR; TCRdb holds only in-frame clones, not every one. This sample's table reports about 76,000 clones. Sequenced input: PBMCs. Receptors were obtained from a woman between 40 and 50 years old in good health and CMV-seropositive. The CDR3 runs from the conserved cysteine through the conserved F or W. The D gene is left open where the match is weak.

J,length,V,D,CDR3,DNA
TRBJ1-2,18,TRBV7-4,TRBD1,CASSSERQGLPNHYGYTF,TGTGCCAGCAGCTCAGAACGACAGGGCCTACCGAACCACTATGGCTACACCTTC
TRBJ2-2,17,TRBV11-3,TRBD2,CASSLGLAGMNTGELFF,TGTGCCAGCAGCCTCGGACTAGCGGGAATGAACACCGGGGAGCTGTTTTTT
TRBJ2-3,17,TRBV4-3,TRBD2,CASSQDSSSGGTDTQYF,TGCGCCAGCAGCCAAGATTCGTCTAGCGGGGGCACAGATACGCAGTATTTT
TRBJ2-6,17,TRBV5-1,-,CASSWGEWSSGANVLTF,TGCGCCAGCAGCTGGGGGGAGTGGAGCTCTGGGGCCAACGTCCTGACTTTC
TRBJ2-7,16,TRBV7-2,TRBD1,CASSLGDRARSYEQYF,TGTGCCAGCAGCTTAGGGGACAGGGCCAGGTCCTACGAGCAGTACTTC
TRBJ2-3,16,TRBV28,-,CASNHYPGLSTDTQYF,TGTGCCAGCAATCACTACCCGGGACTTAGCACAGATACGCAGTATTTT
TRBJ1-5,14,TRBV10-3,TRBD1,CAIGTGDSNQPQHF,TGTGCCATAGGGACAGGGGATAGCAATCAGCCCCAGCATTTT
TRBJ1-1,17,TRBV11-3,-,CASSPPVTGGRGPEAFF,TGTGCCAGCAGCCCACCTGTGACGGGGGGCAGGGGCCCTGAAGCTTTCTTT
TRBJ1-4,17,TRBV5-1,-,CASSLVGDSATNEKLFF,TGCGCCAGCAGCTTGGTGGGGGACTCTGCAACTAATGAAAAACTGTTTTTT
TRBJ1-6,13,TRBV2,-,CASRDNYNSPLHF,TGTGCCAGCCGGGACAATTATAATTCACCCCTCCACTTT
TRBJ2-1,14,TRBV5-4,-,CASSVGPLAVEQFF,TGTGCCAGCAGCGTGGGACCCCTCGCGGTTGAGCAGTTCTTC
TRBJ2-3,16,TRBV27,-,CASTRFYGSGTDTQYF,TGTGCCAGCACGAGGTTCTACGGGTCTGGAACAGATACGCAGTATTTT
TRBJ1-3,15,TRBV27,-,CASAQGHIPGNTIYF,TGTGCCAGTGCCCAGGGGCATATCCCTGGAAACACCATATATTTT
TRBJ1-3,17,TRBV4-1,-,CASSFGSTGHSGNTIYF,TGCGCCAGCAGCTTCGGCTCCACAGGACACTCTGGAAACACCATATATTTT
TRBJ1-1,14,TRBV5-4,-,CASSKQDKSTEAFF,TGTGCCAGCAGCAAACAGGACAAAAGCACTGAAGCTTTCTTT
TRBJ1-1,11,TRBV28,-,CASRRAREAFF,TGTGCCAGCAGGCGGGCCCGCGAAGCTTTCTTT
TRBJ1-1,17,TRBV18,-,CASSPNLDLGMNTEAFF,TGTGCCAGCTCACCAAACCTGGATCTCGGGATGAACACTGAAGCTTTCTTT
TRBJ2-1,15,TRBV5-6,TRBD2,CASSAGLGLLNEQFF,TGTGCCAGCAGCGCGGGACTAGGGCTACTGAATGAGCAGTTCTTC
TRBJ2-2,13,TRBV2,TRBD2,CATRTSLEGELFF,TGTGCCACCAGGACTAGCCTCGAAGGGGAGCTGTTTTTT
TRBJ2-5,14,TRBV2,TRBD2,CASQQRGPQETQYF,TGTGCCAGCCAACAGCGGGGTCCCCAAGAGACCCAGTACTTC
TRBJ2-2,15,TRBV2,TRBD1,CASSSTGADTGELFF,TGTGCCAGCAGTTCAACAGGGGCCGACACCGGGGAGCTGTTTTTT
TRBJ2-1,11,TRBV5-4,-,CASRHGDEQFF,TGTGCCAGCCGCCACGGGGATGAGCAGTTCTTC
TRBJ1-5,12,TRBV27,-,CASGARSQPQHF,TGTGCCAGCGGGGCTCGTTCTCAGCCCCAGCATTTT
TRBJ2-1,15,TRBV5-4,TRBD2,CASSFGAGAYNEQFF,TGTGCCAGCAGCTTCGGAGCGGGAGCCTACAATGAGCAGTTCTTC
TRBJ2-1,15,TRBV11-3,-,CASSPGVSGYNEQFF,TGTGCCAGCAGCCCGGGGGTCTCTGGGTACAATGAGCAGTTCTTC
TRBJ2-1,13,TRBV9,-,CASSFMSGNEQFF,TGTGCCAGCAGCTTCATGTCCGGGAATGAGCAGTTCTTC
TRBJ1-2,14,TRBV28,-,CASSLIIRVGGYTF,TGTGCCAGCAGTTTAATTATCAGGGTCGGTGGCTACACCTTC
TRBJ1-2,17,TRBV19,TRBD1,CASRSMSRGPFGYGYTF,TGTGCCAGTAGATCGATGTCCAGGGGGCCTTTTGGCTATGGCTACACCTTC
TRBJ2-7,14,TRBV7-8,-,CASSSRASSYEQYF,TGTGCCAGCAGCTCCAGGGCGAGCTCCTACGAGCAGTACTTC
TRBJ2-7,17,TRBV27,TRBD1,CASSCTGGASQIYEQYF,TGTGCCAGCAGTTGTACAGGGGGCGCAAGCCAGATCTACGAGCAGTACTTC
TRBJ2-7,14,TRBV6-1,TRBD1,CASRKQGGTNEQYF,TGTGCCAGCAGGAAACAGGGGGGTACTAACGAGCAGTACTTC
TRBJ2-5,13,TRBV18,TRBD1,CASSPGQGETQYF,TGTGCCAGCTCACCGGGACAGGGAGAGACCCAGTACTTC
TRBJ1-3,15,TRBV5-1,-,CASSPLGGSGNTIYF,TGCGCCAGCAGCCCACTGGGGGGATCTGGAAACACCATATATTTT
TRBJ2-5,15,TRBV5-1,TRBD2,CASSSDLAGTETQYF,TGCGCCAGCAGCTCTGACTTAGCGGGAACCGAGACCCAGTACTTC
TRBJ2-6,17,TRBV7-2,TRBD1,CASSLRTGGSGANVLTF,TGTGCCAGCAGCCTCAGGACAGGGGGGTCTGGGGCCAACGTCCTGACTTTC
TRBJ1-4,14,TRBV2,-,CASLESRGFEKLFF,TGTGCCAGCTTAGAGAGCAGGGGCTTTGAAAAACTGTTTTTT
TRBJ2-1,15,TRBV9,TRBD2,CASSASSGRAIEQFF,TGTGCCAGCAGCGCTTCTAGCGGGAGGGCCATTGAGCAGTTCTTC
TRBJ2-1,13,TRBV6-1,-,CASSETSYNEQFF,TGTGCCAGCAGTGAGACTAGCTACAATGAGCAGTTCTTC
TRBJ1-2,12,TRBV9,-,CASSSRQGGYTF,TGTGCCAGCAGCTCCCGACAAGGTGGCTACACCTTC
TRBJ2-2,16,TRBV2,TRBD2,CASSESRGGITGELFF,TGTGCCAGCAGTGAGTCGCGGGGGGGGATCACCGGGGAGCTGTTTTTT
TRBJ2-3,14,TRBV4-3,TRBD1,CASSARDRGDTQYF,TGCGCCAGCAGCGCAAGGGACAGGGGTGATACGCAGTATTTT
TRBJ1-6,13,TRBV4-2,TRBD1,CASSQETRGPLHF,TGTGCCAGCAGCCAAGAAACCAGGGGGCCCCTCCACTTT
TRBJ1-4,15,TRBV18,TRBD1,CASSKKGADREKLFF,TGTGCCAGCTCAAAAAAGGGGGCGGACCGGGAAAAACTGTTTTTT
TRBJ2-1,14,TRBV2,TRBD1,CAKSRGSSYNEQFF,TGTGCGAAATCCAGGGGGAGCTCCTACAATGAGCAGTTCTTC
TRBJ2-7,15,TRBV6-5,-,CASSYSRQGPYEQYF,TGTGCCAGCAGTTACTCTAGGCAGGGTCCCTACGAGCAGTACTTC
TRBJ1-6,14,TRBV6-5,-,CASSHSGENSPLHF,TGTGCCAGCAGCCACTCCGGTGAGAATTCACCCCTCCACTTT
TRBJ2-2,16,TRBV6-5,-,CASSFPGQLNTGELFF,TGTGCCAGCAGTTTCCCCGGACAGCTAAACACCGGGGAGCTGTTTTTT
TRBJ2-2,15,TRBV7-2,TRBD2,CASSYSAGDAGELFF,TGTGCCAGCAGCTACTCCGCGGGGGACGCCGGGGAGCTGTTTTTT
TRBJ2-2,17,TRBV7-9,TRBD1,CASSSRDRAWITGELFF,TGTGCCAGCAGCTCCAGGGACAGGGCTTGGATAACCGGGGAGCTGTTTTTT
TRBJ2-5,15,TRBV6-4,TRBD2,CASSDSAGGPETQYF,TGTGCCAGCAGTGACTCAGCGGGAGGGCCAGAGACCCAGTACTTC
TRBJ2-3,14,TRBV6-5,TRBD2,CASKGLADTDTQYF,TGTGCCAGCAAAGGACTAGCGGACACAGATACGCAGTATTTT
TRBJ2-3,13,TRBV30,-,CAWERAGADTQYF,TGTGCCTGGGAGAGGGCAGGGGCAGATACGCAGTATTTT